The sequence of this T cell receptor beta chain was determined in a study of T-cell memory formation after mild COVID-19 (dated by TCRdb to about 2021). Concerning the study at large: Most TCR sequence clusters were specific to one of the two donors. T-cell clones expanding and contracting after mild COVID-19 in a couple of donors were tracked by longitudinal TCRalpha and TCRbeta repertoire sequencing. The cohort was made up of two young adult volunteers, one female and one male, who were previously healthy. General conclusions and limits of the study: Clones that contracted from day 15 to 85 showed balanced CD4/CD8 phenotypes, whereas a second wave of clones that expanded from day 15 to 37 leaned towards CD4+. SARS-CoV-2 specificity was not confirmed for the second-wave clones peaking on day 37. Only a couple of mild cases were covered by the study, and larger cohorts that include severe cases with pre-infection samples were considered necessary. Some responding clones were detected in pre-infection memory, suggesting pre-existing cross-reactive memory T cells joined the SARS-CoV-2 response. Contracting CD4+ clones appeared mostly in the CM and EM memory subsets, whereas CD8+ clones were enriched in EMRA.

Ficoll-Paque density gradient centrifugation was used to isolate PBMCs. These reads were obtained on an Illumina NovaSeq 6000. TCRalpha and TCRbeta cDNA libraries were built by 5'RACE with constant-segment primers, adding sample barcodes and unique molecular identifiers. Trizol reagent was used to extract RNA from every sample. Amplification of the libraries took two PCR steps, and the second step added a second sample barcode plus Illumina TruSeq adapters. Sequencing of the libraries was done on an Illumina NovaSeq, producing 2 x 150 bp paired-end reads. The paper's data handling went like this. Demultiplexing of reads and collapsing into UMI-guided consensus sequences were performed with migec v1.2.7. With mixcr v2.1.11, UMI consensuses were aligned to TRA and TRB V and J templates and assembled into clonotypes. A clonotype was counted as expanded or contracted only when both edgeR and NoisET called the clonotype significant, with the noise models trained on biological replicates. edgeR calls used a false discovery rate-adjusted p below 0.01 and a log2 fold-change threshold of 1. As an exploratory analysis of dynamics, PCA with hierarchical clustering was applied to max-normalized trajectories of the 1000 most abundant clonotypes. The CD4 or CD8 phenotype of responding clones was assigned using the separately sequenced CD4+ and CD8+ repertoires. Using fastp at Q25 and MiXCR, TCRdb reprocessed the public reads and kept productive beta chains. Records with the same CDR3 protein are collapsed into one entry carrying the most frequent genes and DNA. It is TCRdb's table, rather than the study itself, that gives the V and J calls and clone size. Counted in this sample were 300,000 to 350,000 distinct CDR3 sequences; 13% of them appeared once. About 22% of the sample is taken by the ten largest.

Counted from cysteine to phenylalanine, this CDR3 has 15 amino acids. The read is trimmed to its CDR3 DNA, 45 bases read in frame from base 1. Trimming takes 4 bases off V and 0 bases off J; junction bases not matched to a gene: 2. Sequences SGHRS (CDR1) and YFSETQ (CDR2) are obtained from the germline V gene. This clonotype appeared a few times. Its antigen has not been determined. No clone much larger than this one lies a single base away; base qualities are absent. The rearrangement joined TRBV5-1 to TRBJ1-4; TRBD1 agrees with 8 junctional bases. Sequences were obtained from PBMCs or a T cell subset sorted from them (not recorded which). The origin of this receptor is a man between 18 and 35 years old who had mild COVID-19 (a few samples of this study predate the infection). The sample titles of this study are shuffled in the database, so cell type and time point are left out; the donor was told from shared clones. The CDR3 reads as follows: CASSLRGPTNEKLFF. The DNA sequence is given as TGCGCCAGCAGCCTCAGGGGGCCAACTAATGAAAAACTGTTTTTT.